Below, one T cell receptor beta chain is given with its context. Its antigen is not known. The sample is drawn from a study of shared clonotypes between healthy human individuals. Several immunoSEQ 96-well plates shared each subset's DNA, each plate a replicate. Measured with immunoSEQ multiplex PCR; TCRdb has only the in-frame clones, and not every one. The sample lists some 350,000 clones; approximately 79% were seen once. Overall study results and limits: Across subsets, estimated richness was generally greater for naive than for memory populations.

V lost 3 bases, J lost 5 bases, and 17 bases lay in between. The germline V gene has CDR1 LNHDA and CDR2 SQIVND (reference sequence). The CDR3 has 16 amino acids. Only Caucasian adults living in Nashville, Tennessee served as donors. Investigators divided CD4+ cells into CD45RA+ naive and CD45RA-negative memory subsets. This TCR derives from a man under 40 in good health. The sequenced sample consisted of memory CD4+ T cells sorted from blood. The subset is: CD45RA-negative fraction. The V and J genes are TRBV19 and TRBJ1-5, with D possibly TRBD1 on 6 matching bases. This CDR3 is CASSMVTGRNDQPQHF. DNA for the CDR3: TGTGCCAGTAGTATGGTGACAGGCCGAAATGATCAGCCCCAGCATTTT.